Listed below are T cell receptor beta chains from one sample, sequenced in a study of blood T cell repertoires in COVID-19. Libraries were prepared by immunoSEQ multiplex PCR; TCRdb keeps only in-frame clonotypes and omits some of them. The sample carries 140,000 or so clones, approximately 80% recorded once. Specimen: PBMCs or T cells enriched from blood (not recorded which). The source is a woman under 30 who had been exposed to COVID-19. CDR3s include the opening cysteine and the closing phenylalanine or tryptophan. A D gene is named only where the DNA matches it firmly. Expanded clones get a size class; other rows say once, few or many, or leave the size out.

V: TRBV14; D: -; size: -; J: TRBJ2-5; DNA: TGTGCCAGCAGCCACTGGAGAGAAGAGACCCAGTACTTC; CDR3: CASSHWREETQYF
V: TRBV28; D: -; size: -; J: TRBJ2-1; DNA: TGTGCCAGCAGTTTAGGACTTCAGCAGTTCTTC; CDR3: CASSLGLQQFF
V: TRBV19; D: -; size: -; J: TRBJ1-1; DNA: TGTGCCAGTAGTCTCCGGTCGGGCGGGTACACTGAAGCTTTCTTT; CDR3: CASSLRSGGYTEAFF
V: TRBV12-3/TRBV12-4; D: -; size: -; J: TRBJ1-2; DNA: TGTGCCAGCAGTTTTGCAGGGATCTATGGCTACACCTTC; CDR3: CASSFAGIYGYTF
V: TRBV4-3; D: -; size: -; J: TRBJ2-1; DNA: TGCGCCAGCAGCCAAGATTTACGGGGCTCCTACAATGAGCAGTTCTTC; CDR3: CASSQDLRGSYNEQFF
V: TRBV6-5; D: TRBD1; size: -; J: TRBJ1-6; DNA: TGTGCCAGCAGTCACAGGGGTACCTATAATTCACCCCTCCACTTT; CDR3: CASSHRGTYNSPLHF
V: TRBV12-3/TRBV12-4; D: TRBD1; size: -; J: TRBJ1-5; DNA: TGTGCCAGCAGTTTGGGACAGAGACAGCCCCAGCATTTT; CDR3: CASSLGQRQPQHF
V: TRBV7-9; D: TRBD2; size: -; J: TRBJ2-1; DNA: TGTGCCAGCAGCCTTAAGCGGGAGGGCCGCAATGAGCAGTTCTTC; CDR3: CASSLKREGRNEQFF
V: TRBV5-1; D: TRBD2; size: -; J: TRBJ2-7; DNA: TGCGCCAGCAGCGTCATAGCGGGAGGGGGCTACGAGCAGTACTTC; CDR3: CASSVIAGGGYEQYF
V: TRBV29-1; D: -; size: -; J: TRBJ1-1; DNA: TGCAGCGTCCAGGACACCGCGACGGAAGCTTTCTTT; CDR3: CSVQDTATEAFF
V: TRBV5-5; D: -; size: -; J: TRBJ2-7; DNA: TGTGCCAGCACCGAATCAGGTTACGAGCAGTACTTC; CDR3: CASTESGYEQYF
V: TRBV7-3; D: -; size: few; J: TRBJ2-1; DNA: TGTGCCAGCAGCTTATTCAGCGGAACCTACAATGAGCAGTTCTTC; CDR3: CASSLFSGTYNEQFF
V: TRBV20-1; D: TRBD2; size: -; J: TRBJ2-5; DNA: TGCAGGCCTAGCGGGAAGGAGACCCAGTACTTC; CDR3: CRPSGKETQYF
V: TRBV25-1; D: -; size: -; J: TRBJ1-1; DNA: TGTGCCAGCAGAGGGCTCGGGAGGGGGGGAACTGAAGCTTTCTTT; CDR3: CASRGLGRGGTEAFF
V: TRBV19; D: -; size: -; J: TRBJ1-6; DNA: TGTGCCAGTCAAGGGGGGGCAGATTCTTCACCCCTCCACTTT; CDR3: CASQGGADSSPLHF
V: TRBV5-8; D: -; size: -; J: TRBJ2-7; DNA: TGTGCCAGCAGCTTGTGGAGACAGTCGCAGTACTTC; CDR3: CASSLWRQSQYF
V: TRBV21-1; D: -; size: -; J: TRBJ2-1; DNA: TGTGCCAGCAGAAGGGGCCCAACCAAAAACAATGAGCAGTTCTTC; CDR3: CASRRGPTKNNEQFF
V: TRBV19; D: -; size: few; J: TRBJ2-1; DNA: TGTGCCAGTAGTGTCACTAGCTCAGCACTCAATGAGCAGTTCTTC; CDR3: CASSVTSSALNEQFF
V: TRBV7-9; D: TRBD1; size: -; J: TRBJ2-1; DNA: TGTGCCAGCAGCTTAGTACAGGGGGCCTTCAATGAGCAGTTCTTC; CDR3: CASSLVQGAFNEQFF
V: TRBV6-5; D: TRBD1; size: -; J: TRBJ1-2; DNA: TGTGCCAGCAGTTACCTGGACAGGGGCTATGGCTACACCTTC; CDR3: CASSYLDRGYGYTF
V: TRBV5-5; D: TRBD1; size: many; J: TRBJ1-2; DNA: TGTGCCAGCAGCCTACAGGGGAGCCCCCTCTATGGCTACACCTTC; CDR3: CASSLQGSPLYGYTF
V: TRBV18; D: TRBD1; size: -; J: TRBJ2-1; DNA: TGTGCCAGCTCACCACCGGGTCTCATCGGGACAGCCTACAATGAGCAGTTCTTC; CDR3: CASSPPGLIGTAYNEQFF
V: TRBV7-2; D: TRBD2; size: -; J: TRBJ2-1; DNA: TGTGCCAGCAGCAAGGGACTAGCGGCCACCAATGAGCAGTTCTTC; CDR3: CASSKGLAATNEQFF
V: TRBV15; D: -; size: -; J: TRBJ1-4; DNA: TGTGCCACCAGCAGCGGATATCAGGAGGCCCAACTGTTTTTT; CDR3: CATSSGYQEAQLFF
V: TRBV19; D: TRBD1; size: -; J: TRBJ1-1; DNA: TGTGCCAGTAGGGGGACAGCGGACCCTGTACTCACTGAAGCTTTCTTT; CDR3: CASRGTADPVLTEAFF
V: TRBV18; D: TRBD2; size: -; J: TRBJ2-1; DNA: TGTGCCAGCTCACCACCGATCCTAGCGGGAGGTAGCGAGCAGTTCTTC; CDR3: CASSPPILAGGSEQFF
V: TRBV19; D: -; size: once; J: TRBJ1-5; DNA: TGTGCCAGTAGAGCAGGGGTAGGCAATCAGCCCCAGCATTTT; CDR3: CASRAGVGNQPQHF
V: TRBV19; D: TRBD2; size: -; J: TRBJ2-3; DNA: TGTGCCAGTAGTCCCGGGACTAGCGGGAGGGGAGATACGCAGTATTTT; CDR3: CASSPGTSGRGDTQYF
V: TRBV4-1; D: -; size: -; J: TRBJ1-1; DNA: TGCGCCAGCAGCCAAGACAGGGAAGCTTTCTTT; CDR3: CASSQDREAFF
V: TRBV5-6; D: -; size: -; J: TRBJ2-7; DNA: TGTGCCAGCAGCTTGAGGGGCTCCTACGAGCAGTACTTC; CDR3: CASSLRGSYEQYF
V: TRBV7-2; D: -; size: -; J: TRBJ1-5; DNA: TGTGCCAGCAGCCCCCGACACCACGGTCAGCCCCAGCATTTT; CDR3: CASSPRHHGQPQHF
V: TRBV7-2; D: TRBD1; size: -; J: TRBJ1-5; DNA: TGTGCCAGCAGCTTAGATATCAGGGGGAGGTATTATAGCAATCAGCCCCAGCATTTT; CDR3: CASSLDIRGRYYSNQPQHF
V: TRBV28; D: TRBD2; size: -; J: TRBJ2-1; DNA: TGTGCCAGCAGCGGGGGGGCAGGCGACAATGAGCAGTTCTTC; CDR3: CASSGGAGDNEQFF
V: TRBV3-1/TRBV3-2; D: TRBD1; size: -; J: TRBJ1-1; DNA: TGTGCCAGCAGCCGCCGGACAGGGCACGAAGAAGCTTTCTTT; CDR3: CASSRRTGHEEAFF
V: TRBV3-1/TRBV3-2; D: -; size: -; J: TRBJ1-1; DNA: TGTGCCAGCAGCCAAGATGGGGCGAACACTGAAGCTTTCTTT; CDR3: CASSQDGANTEAFF
V: TRBV28; D: -; size: -; J: TRBJ1-1; DNA: TGTGCCAGCAGTTCACAGGGCATGAACACTGAAGCTTTCTTT; CDR3: CASSSQGMNTEAFF
V: TRBV12-3/TRBV12-4; D: -; size: once; J: TRBJ1-2; DNA: TGTGCCAGCAGCTCGGTGACTAACTATGGCTACACCTTC; CDR3: CASSSVTNYGYTF
V: TRBV10-2; D: -; size: -; J: TRBJ2-7; DNA: TGCGCCAGCAGTGGGTACAGGGACTCCTACGAGCAGTACTTC; CDR3: CASSGYRDSYEQYF
V: TRBV2; D: -; size: -; J: TRBJ1-2; DNA: TGTGCCAGCAGCGCTGGACAGTACTATGGCTACACCTTC; CDR3: CASSAGQYYGYTF
V: TRBV12-5; D: TRBD2; size: -; J: TRBJ2-2; DNA: TGTGCTAGTGGCCTAGCGGGAGTGGGTACCGGGGAGCTGTTTTTT; CDR3: CASGLAGVGTGELFF
V: TRBV5-4; D: TRBD1; size: -; J: TRBJ1-4; DNA: TGTGCCAGCAGCCAGGACAGGACTAATGAAAAACTGTTTTTT; CDR3: CASSQDRTNEKLFF
V: TRBV3-1/TRBV3-2; D: -; size: -; J: TRBJ2-3; DNA: TGTGCCAGCAGCACTATCACAGATACGCAGTATTTT; CDR3: CASSTITDTQYF
V: TRBV7-9; D: -; size: -; J: TRBJ2-7; DNA: TGTGCCAGCAGCTTCCCGTTTAACGAGCAGTACTTC; CDR3: CASSFPFNEQYF
V: TRBV5-1; D: -; size: -; J: TRBJ2-7; DNA: TGCGCCAGCAGCCGGGGTTCCTTGGGTGGGCTGGGCTACGAGCAGTACTTC; CDR3: CASSRGSLGGLGYEQYF
V: TRBV10-3; D: TRBD1; size: -; J: TRBJ1-5; DNA: TGTGCCATCAGTGGGACAGGGGGCCGCAATCAGCCCCAGCATTTT; CDR3: CAISGTGGRNQPQHF
V: TRBV27; D: -; size: once; J: TRBJ1-3; DNA: TGTGCCAGTAAAGCGGTAAACTCTGGAAACACCATATATTTT; CDR3: CASKAVNSGNTIYF